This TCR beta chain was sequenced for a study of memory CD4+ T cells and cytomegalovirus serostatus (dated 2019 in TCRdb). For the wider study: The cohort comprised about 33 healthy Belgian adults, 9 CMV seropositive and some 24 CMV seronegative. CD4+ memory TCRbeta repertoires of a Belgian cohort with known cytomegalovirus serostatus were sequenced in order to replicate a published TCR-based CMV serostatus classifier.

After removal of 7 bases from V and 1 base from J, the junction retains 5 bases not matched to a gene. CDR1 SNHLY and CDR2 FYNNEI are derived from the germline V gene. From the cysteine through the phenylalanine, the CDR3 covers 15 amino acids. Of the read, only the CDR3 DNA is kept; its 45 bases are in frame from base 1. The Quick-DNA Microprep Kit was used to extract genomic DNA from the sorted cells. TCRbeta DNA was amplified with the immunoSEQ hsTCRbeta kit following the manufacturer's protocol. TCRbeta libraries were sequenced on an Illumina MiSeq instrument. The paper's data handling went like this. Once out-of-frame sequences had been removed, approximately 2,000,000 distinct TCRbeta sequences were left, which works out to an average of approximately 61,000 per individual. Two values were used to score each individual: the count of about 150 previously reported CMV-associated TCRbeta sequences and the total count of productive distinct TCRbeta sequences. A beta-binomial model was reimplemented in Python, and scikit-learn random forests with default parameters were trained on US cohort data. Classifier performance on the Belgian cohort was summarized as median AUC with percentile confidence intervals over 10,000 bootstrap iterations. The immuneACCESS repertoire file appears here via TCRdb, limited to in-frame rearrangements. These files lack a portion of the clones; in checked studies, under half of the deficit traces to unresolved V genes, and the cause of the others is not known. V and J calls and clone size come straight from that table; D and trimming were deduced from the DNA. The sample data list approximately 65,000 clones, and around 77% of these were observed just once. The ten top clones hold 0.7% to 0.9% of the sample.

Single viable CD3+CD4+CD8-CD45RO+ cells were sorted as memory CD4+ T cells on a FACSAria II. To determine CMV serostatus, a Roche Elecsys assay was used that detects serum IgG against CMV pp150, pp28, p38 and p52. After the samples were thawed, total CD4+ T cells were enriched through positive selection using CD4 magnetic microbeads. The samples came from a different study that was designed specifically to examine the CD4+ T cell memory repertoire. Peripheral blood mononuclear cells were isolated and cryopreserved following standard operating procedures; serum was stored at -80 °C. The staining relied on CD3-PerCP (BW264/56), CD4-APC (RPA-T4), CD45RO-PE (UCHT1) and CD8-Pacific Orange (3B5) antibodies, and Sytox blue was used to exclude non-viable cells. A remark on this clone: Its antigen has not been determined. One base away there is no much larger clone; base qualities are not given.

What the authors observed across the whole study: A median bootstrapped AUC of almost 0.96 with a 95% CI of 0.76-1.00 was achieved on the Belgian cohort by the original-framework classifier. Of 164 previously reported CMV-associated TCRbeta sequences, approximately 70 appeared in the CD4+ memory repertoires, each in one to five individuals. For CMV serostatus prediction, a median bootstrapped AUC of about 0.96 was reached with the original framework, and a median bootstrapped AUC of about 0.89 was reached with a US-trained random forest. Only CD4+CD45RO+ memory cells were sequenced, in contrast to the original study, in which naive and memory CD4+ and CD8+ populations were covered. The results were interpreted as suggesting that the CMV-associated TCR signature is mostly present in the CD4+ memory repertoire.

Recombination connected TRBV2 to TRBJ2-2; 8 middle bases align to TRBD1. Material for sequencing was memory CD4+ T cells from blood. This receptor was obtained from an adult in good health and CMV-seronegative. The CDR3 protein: CASNAGQVNTGELFF. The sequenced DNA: TGTGCCAGCAACGCGGGACAGGTGAACACCGGGGAGCTGTTTTTT.